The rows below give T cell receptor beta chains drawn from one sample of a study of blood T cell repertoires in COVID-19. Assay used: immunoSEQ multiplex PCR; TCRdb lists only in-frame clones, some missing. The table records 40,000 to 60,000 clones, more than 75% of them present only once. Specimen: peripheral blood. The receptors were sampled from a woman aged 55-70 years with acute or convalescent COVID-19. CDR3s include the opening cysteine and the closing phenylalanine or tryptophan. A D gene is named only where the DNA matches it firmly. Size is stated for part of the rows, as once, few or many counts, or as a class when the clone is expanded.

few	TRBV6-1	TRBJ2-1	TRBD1	TGTGCCAGCAGTGAAGGGCGGGGACAGGGGAAGCGTGAGCAGTTCTTC	CASSEGRGQGKREQFF
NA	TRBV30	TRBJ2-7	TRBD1	TGTGCCTGGAGTGGAACGTCAGGGGGTGAGCAGTACTTC	CAWSGTSGGEQYF
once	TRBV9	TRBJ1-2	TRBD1	TGTGCCAGCAGCTCCCGTTTCGGACAGGGAGTTGGCTACACCTTC	CASSSRFGQGVGYTF
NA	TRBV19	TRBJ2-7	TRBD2	TGTGCCAGTAGTATAGATGGACTAGCGGGTCACTACGAGCAGTACTTC	CASSIDGLAGHYEQYF
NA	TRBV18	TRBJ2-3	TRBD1	TGTGCCAGCTCAACGCCAATGGGACAGGGCCCAGATACGCAGTATTTT	CASSTPMGQGPDTQYF
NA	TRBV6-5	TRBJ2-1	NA	TGTGCCAGCATAAGGAGCCAGGGGGGTAACAATGAGCAGTTCTTC	CASIRSQGGNNEQFF
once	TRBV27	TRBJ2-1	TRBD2	TGTGCCAGCAGTCGCGTAGCGGGGTCGTCCTACAATGAGCAGTTCTTC	CASSRVAGSSYNEQFF
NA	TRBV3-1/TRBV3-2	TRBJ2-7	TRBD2	TGTGCCAGCAGCCACATCCCCATTAGGACTAGCGGAGGACCCTACGAGCAGTACTTC	CASSHIPIRTSGGPYEQYF
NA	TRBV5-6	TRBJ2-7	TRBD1	TGTGCCAGCAGTCATCCGGGACAGGGGTACGAGCAGTACTTC	CASSHPGQGYEQYF
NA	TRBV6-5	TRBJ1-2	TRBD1	TGTGCCAGCAGGCGGGACAGGGGCGCGGTGTATGGCTACACCTTC	CASRRDRGAVYGYTF
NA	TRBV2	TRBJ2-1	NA	TGTGCCAGCAGTCGAGGGGGCTCCTACAATGAGCAGTTCTTC	CASSRGGSYNEQFF
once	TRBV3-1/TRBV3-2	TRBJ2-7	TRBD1	TGTGCCAGAGACAGGGACCCCGGGGAGCAGTACTTC	CARDRDPGEQYF
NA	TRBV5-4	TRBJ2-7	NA	TGTGCCAGCAGCTTGGCCAGCTCCTACGAGCAGTACTTC	CASSLASSYEQYF
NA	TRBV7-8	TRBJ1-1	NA	TGTGCCAGCAGCTACCTACAGAGGAACACTGAAGCTTTCTTT	CASSYLQRNTEAFF
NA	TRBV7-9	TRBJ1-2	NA	TGTGCCAGCAGCTTAGCACAGGGATTCTATGGCTACACCTTC	CASSLAQGFYGYTF
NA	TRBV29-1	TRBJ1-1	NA	TGCAGCGCTAAGGCGCGGGGGGCAACTGAAGCTTTCTTT	CSAKARGATEAFF
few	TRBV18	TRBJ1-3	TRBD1	TGTGCCAGCTCACCACCCCAGGGGGACAGTGGAAACACCATATATTTT	CASSPPQGDSGNTIYF
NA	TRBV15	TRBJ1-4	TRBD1	TGTGCCACCAGCAGAGATAAGGGACAGGGGTATGAAAAACTGTTTTTT	CATSRDKGQGYEKLFF
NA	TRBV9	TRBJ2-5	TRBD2	TGTGCCAGCAGCGTGTATAGCGGGGGGGCAGGAGAGACCCAGTACTTC	CASSVYSGGAGETQYF
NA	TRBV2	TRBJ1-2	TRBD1	TGTGCCAGCAGTAGAGGGACAGGGATGTATGGCTACACCTTC	CASSRGTGMYGYTF
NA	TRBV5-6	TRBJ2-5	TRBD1	TGTGCCAGCAGCCAAGGGACAGGACAAGAGACCCAGTACTTC	CASSQGTGQETQYF
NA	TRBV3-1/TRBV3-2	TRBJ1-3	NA	TGTGCCAGCAGCCAAGACGGAGGTTACGGAAACACCATATATTTT	CASSQDGGYGNTIYF
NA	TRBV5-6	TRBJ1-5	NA	TGTGCCAGCAGCTACACCCCAAATCAGCCCCAGCATTTT	CASSYTPNQPQHF
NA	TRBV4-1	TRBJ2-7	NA	TGCGCCAGCAGCCAAGATGGGGCCAGGGCGGACGAGCAGTACTTC	CASSQDGARADEQYF
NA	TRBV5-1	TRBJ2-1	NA	TGCGCCAGCAGCTTGGACAATAACAATGAGCAGTTCTTC	CASSLDNNNEQFF
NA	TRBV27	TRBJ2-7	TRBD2	TGTGCCAGCAGTTTAACCCAGATTAGCGGGAGCTACGAGCAGTACTTC	CASSLTQISGSYEQYF
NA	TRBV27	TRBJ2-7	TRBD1	TGTGCCAGCAGTCCGGGACAGGCCTACGAGCAGTACTTC	CASSPGQAYEQYF
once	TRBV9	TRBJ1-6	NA	TGTGCCAGCAGCGTAGCGATAGGGGAAGGGGCGTCACCCCTCCACTTT	CASSVAIGEGASPLHF
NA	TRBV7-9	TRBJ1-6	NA	TGTGCCAGCAGCTTAAAGGGGCATATTTCACCCCTCCACTTT	CASSLKGHISPLHF
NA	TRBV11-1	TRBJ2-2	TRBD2	TGTGCCAGCAGCCTAAGACTAGCGGGAGTAACCGGGGAGCTGTTTTTT	CASSLRLAGVTGELFF
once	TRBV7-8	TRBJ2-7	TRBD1	TGTGCCAGCAGCCGAGAGGGCGGGACAGGGATCTACGAGCAGTACTTC	CASSREGGTGIYEQYF
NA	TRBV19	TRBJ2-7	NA	TGTGCCAGTAGTATAACAGGGGAGGTGACCTACGAGCAGTACTTC	CASSITGEVTYEQYF
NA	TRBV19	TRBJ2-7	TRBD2	TGTGCCAGTAGGCGGACTAGCGGGAGTAAAAGCGAGCAGTACTTC	CASRRTSGSKSEQYF
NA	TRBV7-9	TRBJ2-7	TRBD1	TGTGCCAGCAGCTTAGCAGGACAGGGGGTCGGCTCCTACGAGCAGTACTTC	CASSLAGQGVGSYEQYF